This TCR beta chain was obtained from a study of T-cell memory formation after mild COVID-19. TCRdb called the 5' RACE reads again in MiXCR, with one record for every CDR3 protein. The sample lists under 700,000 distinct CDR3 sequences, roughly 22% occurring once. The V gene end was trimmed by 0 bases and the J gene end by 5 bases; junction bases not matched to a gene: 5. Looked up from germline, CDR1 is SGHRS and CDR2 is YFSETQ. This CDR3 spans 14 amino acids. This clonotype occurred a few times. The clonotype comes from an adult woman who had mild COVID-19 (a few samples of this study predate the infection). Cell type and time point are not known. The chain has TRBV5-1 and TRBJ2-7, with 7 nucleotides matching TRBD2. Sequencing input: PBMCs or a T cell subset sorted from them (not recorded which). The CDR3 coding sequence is TGCGCCAGCAGCTTGGAGCGGGAAGAGGACGAGCAGTACTTC. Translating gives CASSLEREEDEQYF.